Listed below are T cell receptor beta chains from one sample, sequenced in a study of cytomegalovirus exposure and HLA in healthy donors. Sequencing was performed with immunoSEQ multiplex PCR; in TCRdb, only in-frame clones are kept and a portion is missing. This repertoire shows 150,000 to 200,000 clones, about 79% found once; its top ten account for under 8%. Input material: PBMCs. The receptor source for this set is a middle-aged man in good health and CMV-seropositive. The CDR3 runs from the conserved cysteine through the conserved F or W.

CDR3: CASSLEGAGTEAFF
V: TRBV7-9
J: TRBJ1-1

CDR3: CASSLTVRDRGTDTQYF
V: TRBV7-9
J: TRBJ2-3

CDR3: CASSPTGANTEAFF
V: TRBV18
J: TRBJ1-1

CDR3: CASRSAGAGNTIYF
V: TRBV2
J: TRBJ1-3

CDR3: CASAILSSYNEQFF
V: TRBV19
J: TRBJ2-1

CDR3: CASSLWGDNTEAFF
V: TRBV7-2
J: TRBJ1-1

CDR3: CAISEPTGQNYGYTF
V: TRBV10-3
J: TRBJ1-2

CDR3: CASLRPTGVDTEAFF
V: TRBV6-1
J: TRBJ1-1

CDR3: CSARQGDGYTF
V: TRBV29-1
J: TRBJ1-2

CDR3: CASSFQLAGGLGSYEQYF
V: TRBV7-2
J: TRBJ2-7

CDR3: CAITPGQGLTEAFF
V: TRBV10-3
J: TRBJ1-1

CDR3: CASSLRTRENTIYF
V: TRBV19
J: TRBJ1-3

CDR3: CSLENPSSYNEQFF
V: TRBV29-1
J: TRBJ2-1

CDR3: CSAKLAGEETQYF
V: TRBV29-1
J: TRBJ2-5

CDR3: CASSPTFPHTDTQYF
V: TRBV6-1
J: TRBJ2-3

CDR3: CASSLDPGRQPQHF
V: TRBV18
J: TRBJ1-5

CDR3: CAWRQAVTDTQYF
V: TRBV30
J: TRBJ2-3

CDR3: CASSLQETQYF
V: TRBV5-1
J: TRBJ2-5

CDR3: CASSLYQAGVGNEQFF
V: TRBV27
J: TRBJ2-1

CDR3: CASSFNLAGGDEQFF
V: TRBV5-1
J: TRBJ2-1